These 14 T cell receptor beta chains originate from one sample sequenced in a study of blood T cell repertoires in COVID-19. Measured with immunoSEQ multiplex PCR; TCRdb has only the in-frame clones, and not every one. The table records 35,000 to 55,000 clones, approximately 90% of them present only once. Source material: peripheral blood. Every receptor here comes from a man aged 60-69 years with active COVID-19.

This rearrangement joins TRBV18 to TRBJ1-6, with D maybe TRBD1 (5 bases). The V end was cut by 2 bases, the J end by 9 bases, with 14 bases between. CDR1 is KGHSH, CDR2 LQKENI, per germline. This CDR3 has 15 residues. This CDR3 reads CASSPDSSDGSPLHF. The CDR3 nucleotides read TGTGCCAGCTCACCAGACAGTTCAGATGGTTCACCCCTCCACTTT.

The chain carries TRBV5-4 and TRBJ2-1, with 7 nucleotides matching TRBD2. The V gene's germline CDR1 is SGHNT and CDR2 YYREEE (reference sequence). The CDR3 spans 16 residues. Germline trimming cut 4 bases from V and 2 bases from J; bases unmatched to any gene: 9. Here the CDR3 reads CASSAASGGTYNEQFF. CDR3 nucleotide sequence: TGTGCCAGCAGCGCCGCTAGCGGAGGAACCTACAATGAGCAGTTCTTC.

The rearrangement joins TRBV19 to TRBJ1-1, with D possibly TRBD1 on 5 matching bases. From germline, CDR1 is LNHDA and CDR2 SQIVND (reference sequence). CDR3 length: 14 residues. Trimming shortened V by 6 bases and J by 5 bases, and 16 bases separated the two germline ends. Here the CDR3 DNA reads TGTGCCAGTAGACGGGGGACGATTGATACTGAAGCTTTCTTT. Residues: CASRRGTIDTEAFF.

The chain links TRBV9 to TRBJ2-5, with 7 bases aligning to TRBD1. The CDR3 sequence is 16 residues long. J lost 4 bases, V lost 4 bases, and 13 bases had no gene match. CDR1 is SGDLS and CDR2 is YYNGEE in the germline V gene. For the CDR3, the DNA is TGTGCCAGCAGCCCAGACAGGGTCAGGAGTGGAGAGACCCAGTACTTC. This sequence encodes CASSPDRVRSGETQYF.

The rearrangement links TRBV18 to TRBJ2-1; 10 positions agree with TRBD2. The germline V gene has CDR1 KGHSH and CDR2 LQKENI. The CDR3 loop spans 15 amino acids. V shed 3 bases and J 7 bases; nucleotides not matched to a gene: 6. The CDR3 region is CASSPASGSNNEQFF. The DNA of the CDR3 is TGTGCCAGCTCACCCGCTAGCGGGAGCAATAATGAGCAGTTCTTC.

This clone was observed a few times. The chain employs TRBV7-2 and TRBJ2-2; D is possibly TRBD2 (5 bases). The CDR3 length is 15 residues. The V gene lost 6 bases and the J gene lost 3 bases, with 14 bases spanning the gap. Germline lookup yields CDR1 SGHTA and CDR2 FQGNSA. The CDR3: CASSRLAGYTGELFF. DNA of the CDR3: TGTGCCAGCAGTCGACTTGCGGGTTACACCGGGGAGCTGTTTTTT.

The genes are TRBV3-1 (or the pseudogene TRBV3-2) and TRBJ2-1; D might be TRBD2 (6 bases). There are 16 residues in the CDR3. V lost 1 base and J lost 7, with 17 bases in between. The germline gives CDR1 LGHDT, CDR2 YNNKEL (reference sequence). The CDR3 protein is CASSQVVAANWNEQFF. DNA for the CDR3: TGTGCCAGCAGCCAAGTGGTAGCGGCTAACTGGAATGAGCAGTTCTTC.

The gene calls are TRBV27 and TRBJ1-5; tentatively, D is TRBD1 (5 bases). Germline V lookup: CDR1 MNHEY, CDR2 SMNVEV (reference sequence). The CDR3 runs to 15 residues. V lost 6 bases to trimming and J lost 5 bases, with 17 bases between them. The CDR3 DNA reads as TGTGCCAGCAGCCCCTACAGAGGCAGGGATCAGCCCCAGCATTTT. Translating gives CASSPYRGRDQPQHF.

V usage is TRBV7-3 and J usage is TRBJ2-3; D is perhaps TRBD2 (6 bases). CDR3 length: 16 residues. Germline V gene lookup returns CDR1 SGHTA and CDR2 FQGTGA. V lost 1 base, J lost 5 bases, and 16 bases lay in between. Here the CDR3 reads CASSLNEGGDRDTQYF. For the CDR3, the DNA is TGTGCCAGCAGCTTAAACGAGGGAGGAGATAGAGATACGCAGTATTTT.

V is TRBV7-8 and J is TRBJ1-4; maybe TRBD1 (5 bases). Per germline, CDR1 SGHVS and CDR2 FQNEAQ. Trimming pared 4 bases from V and 11 bases from J, leaving 17 bases between. The CDR3 is 14 residues long. The CDR3 nucleotides are TGTGCCAGCAGCTCCCCGACAGTTGTGGGGAAACTGTTTTTT. Translation gives CASSSPTVVGKLFF.

The rearrangement links TRBV20-1 to TRBJ1-4; weak D call: TRBD1 (5 bases). Trimming cost V 3 bases and J 13 bases, with 15 bases left between them. CDR3 length: 12 residues. CDR1 is DFQATT and CDR2 is SNEGSKA in the germline V gene (reference sequence). The CDR3 reads CSASGAGKGLFF. The CDR3 region has the DNA TGCAGTGCTAGTGGGGCAGGGAAGGGACTGTTTTTT.

The CDR3: CAISEVLADNQPQHF. The CDR3 region has the DNA TGTGCCATCAGTGAAGTTTTGGCAGACAATCAGCCCCAGCATTTT. This chain connects TRBV10-3 to TRBJ1-5; D is unclear. Deletions cut 3 bases from V and 3 bases from J, with 12 bases between. From germline, CDR1 is ENHRY and CDR2 SYGVKD. There are 15 residues in the CDR3.

This chain uses TRBV29-1 with TRBJ2-3; 9 nucleotides align to TRBD1. The trim removed 7 bases at V and 3 bases at J, leaving 2 bases unmatched. This CDR3 spans 12 amino acids. Germline V lookup: CDR1 SQVTM, CDR2 ANQGSEA. CDR3 residues: CSGQGGTDTQYF. The CDR3 DNA reads as TGCAGCGGACAGGGGGGAACAGATACGCAGTATTTT.

The J gene is TRBJ2-5, the V gene TRBV2; the D gene is possibly TRBD1 (6 bases). Germline values: CDR1 SNHLY, CDR2 FYNNEI. Trimming stripped 3 bases from V and 2 bases from J, with 13 bases between. The CDR3 covers 15 residues. CDR3 sequence reads: CASSDGQILQETQYF. The CDR3 nucleotides read TGTGCCAGCAGTGATGGACAGATCTTACAAGAGACCCAGTACTTC.